The next 23 T cell receptor beta chains were all read from a single sample in a study of cytomegalovirus exposure and HLA in healthy donors. The PCR made use of 60 Vbeta and 13 Jbeta primers. TCRdb's copy holds only in-frame clones and misses some; the assay was immunoSEQ multiplex PCR. The table lists some 200,000 clones, roughly 85% of them singletons. Sequencing was done on a sample of PBMCs. Receptor source: a woman in her late teens or twenties in good health and CMV-seronegative.

The chain combines TRBV9 with TRBJ2-7, with 10 bases lining up with TRBD1. Germline loops: CDR1 SGDLS, CDR2 YYNGEE. This CDR3 has 16 amino acids. Losses at the gene ends were 3 bases for V and 3 bases for J; bases not matched to a gene: 9. In nucleotides, the CDR3 is TGTGCCAGCAGCGACAGGGACAGGGGCAGGTTCTACGAGCAGTACTTC. Translation gives CASSDRDRGRFYEQYF.

J is TRBJ2-1 and V is TRBV9, with TRBD2 matching 11 bases. Losses at the gene ends were 3 bases for V and 0 bases for J; bases not matched to a gene: 5. Germline V gives CDR1 SGDLS, CDR2 YYNGEE. The CDR3 runs 17 residues. In nucleotides, the CDR3 is TGTGCCAGCAGCGGACTAGCGGGGCGGAGCTCCTACAATGAGCAGTTCTTC. This sequence encodes CASSGLAGRSSYNEQFF.

The chain carries TRBV4-3 and TRBJ1-1; D uncertain. With 0 bases removed from V and 0 bases from J, the gap between germline ends came to 11 bases. Germline loops: CDR1 LGHNA, CDR2 YSLEER. There are 16 residues in the CDR3. This CDR3 is CASSQDPRDMNTEAFF. The DNA of the CDR3 is TGCGCCAGCAGCCAAGATCCGCGCGATATGAACACTGAAGCTTTCTTT.

The chain couples TRBV5-1 to TRBJ2-3; no reliable D call. Germline lookup yields CDR1 SGHRS and CDR2 YFSETQ. There are 17 residues in the CDR3. The V end lost 3 bases, the J end lost 2 bases, and 19 bases lay between the germline ends. DNA for the CDR3: TGCGCCAGCAGCTCTGGTACATTGGTTTTGAACACAGATACGCAGTATTTT. Protein: CASSSGTLVLNTDTQYF.

A few counts support this clone. The rearrangement joins TRBV6-5 to TRBJ2-5; tentatively, D is TRBD1 (6 bases). Near its end, the DNA agrees better with TRBJ2-7, so the J call may be wrong. CDR3 size: 14 residues. Germline V gene sequence: CDR1 MNHEY, CDR2 SVGAGI. CDR3 DNA: TGTGCCAGCACCTACTCACAGGGCCCCTACGAGCAGTACTTC. Its protein product is CASTYSQGPYEQYF.

J is TRBJ2-2 and V is TRBV7-8; 7 bases fit TRBD2. The CDR3 covers 16 residues. CDR1 is SGHVS, CDR2 FQNEAQ, per germline. V was clipped by 1 base and J by 1 base; unmatched bases: 3. DNA for the CDR3: TGTGCCAGCAGCTTAGTCCTAGCGGAGAACACCGGGGAGCTGTTTTTT. Protein: CASSLVLAENTGELFF.

The chain links TRBV5-1 to TRBJ2-2, with D possibly TRBD1 on 6 matching bases. This CDR3 region has 15 residues. Germline CDR1 is SGHRS and CDR2 is YFSETQ. V lost 2 bases, J lost 4 bases, and 12 bases lay in between. The CDR3 DNA follows: TGCGCCAGCAGCTTACAGGGTGGAGGCACCGGGGAGCTGTTTTTT. It yields the protein CASSLQGGGTGELFF.

This chain joins TRBV10-3 and TRBJ2-1, with 8 bases identical to TRBD2. In germline, CDR1 is ENHRY, CDR2 SYGVKD. This CDR3 is 18 amino acids long. The junction had 13 bases not matched to a gene; V was cut back by 4 bases and J by 2 bases. CDR3 in amino acids: CAISGGLGVAGPYNEQFF. The CDR3 nucleotides read TGTGCCATCAGTGGGGGCCTGGGTGTAGCGGGACCCTACAATGAGCAGTTCTTC.

The chain joins TRBV7-9 to TRBJ2-5; 8 nucleotides line up with TRBD2. Trimming at V came to 5 bases and at J to 4 bases, leaving 6 bases not matched to a gene. Germline assignment: CDR1 SEHNR and CDR2 FQNEAQ (reference sequence). The CDR3 contains 14 residues. Written as DNA, the CDR3 is TGTGCCAGCAGCCCCCGGGGGGGTCGAGAGACCCAGTACTTC. Its protein is CASSPRGGRETQYF.

The gene calls are TRBV4-3 and TRBJ2-1, with D perhaps matching TRBD1 (6 bases). CDR1 is LGHNA and CDR2 is YSLEER in the germline V gene. The CDR3 covers 14 residues. V was cut by 0 bases and J by 7 bases, with 10 bases left in between. The CDR3 reads CASSQDQQGNEQFF. The CDR3 DNA follows: TGCGCCAGCAGCCAAGATCAACAGGGAAATGAGCAGTTCTTC.

This clone was seen just once. This chain links TRBV6-6 with TRBJ1-5; D perhaps matches TRBD1 (6 bases). V gave up 2 bases and J gave up 5 bases, with 16 bases separating them. This CDR3 contains 16 residues. Per the germline V gene, CDR1 is MNHNY and CDR2 is SVGAGI (reference sequence). The CDR3 nucleotides are TGTGCCAGCAGTTACGCAGGGGCAGAATGGGATCAGCCCCAGCATTTT. Protein sequence: CASSYAGAEWDQPQHF.

The rearrangement joins TRBV27 to TRBJ2-2; D call uncertain. The CDR3 is made up of 13 amino acids. With 0 bases removed from V and 7 bases from J, the gap between germline ends came to 6 bases. In germline, CDR1 is MNHEY, CDR2 SMNVEV (reference sequence). The CDR3 region is CASSLSIGGELFF. The DNA for the CDR3 is TGTGCCAGCAGTTTATCGATCGGCGGGGAGCTGTTTTTT.

V usage is TRBV7-2 and J usage is TRBJ1-4, with D unclear. This CDR3 is 14 amino acids long. Germline assignment: CDR1 SGHTA and CDR2 FQGNSA. Trimming removed 4 bases at V and 7 bases at J, with 13 bases between. CDR3 nucleotides: TGTGCCAGCAGCTCGAGGGCACGGGGTGAAAAACTGTTTTTT. The encoded protein is CASSSRARGEKLFF.

The rearrangement joins TRBV12-5 to TRBJ1-4; 8 bases map to TRBD1. The CDR3 totals 15 residues. The V and J ends lost 3 bases and 8 bases, in that order; junction bases with no gene match: 8. The germline gives CDR1 LGHNT, CDR2 FRNRAP. CDR3 sequence: CASGLWTRGQEKLFF. As DNA, the CDR3 is TGTGCTAGTGGTTTATGGACCAGGGGGCAGGAAAAACTGTTTTTT. The full variable domain, rest sourced from reference TRBV12-5 and TRBJ1-4, is DARVTQTPRHKVTEMGQEVTMRCQPILGHNTVFWYRQTMMQGLELLAYFRNRAPLDDSGMPKDRFSAEMPDATLATLKIQPSEPRDSAVYFCASGLWTRGQEKLFFGSGTQLSVL.

V and J are TRBV2 and TRBJ2-7; TRBD2 aligns across 14 bases. Germline-derived CDR1 and CDR2 are SNHLY and FYNNEI. V lost 3 bases, J lost 1 base, and 8 bases stayed unmatched. CDR3 length equals 18 residues. The CDR3 DNA is TGTGCCAGCAGTGAGCCGGGACTAGCGGGAGAAGTGTCCTACGAGCAGTACGTC. This encodes CASSEPGLAGEVSYEQYV.

The V call is TRBV27, the J call TRBJ2-1, with D perhaps TRBD1 (6 bases). V lost 5 bases to trimming and J lost 9 bases, with 11 bases between them. Germline V gene lookup returns CDR1 MNHEY and CDR2 SMNVEV (reference sequence). The CDR3 has 12 amino acids. In DNA, the CDR3 is TGTGCCAGCAGTATACTAGGGGGTGAGCAGTTCTTC. Residues: CASSILGGEQFF.

This chain joins TRBV9 and TRBJ1-5; D might be TRBD1 (5 bases). CDR3 length: 15 residues. Looked up from germline, CDR1 is SGDLS and CDR2 is YYNGEE. V lost 3 bases, J lost 4 bases, and 14 bases lay in between. CDR3 residues: CASSGERGPNQPQHF. Here the CDR3 DNA reads TGTGCCAGCAGCGGGGAAAGGGGCCCAAATCAGCCCCAGCATTTT.

CDR3 residues: CASSLAGQGMTNEKLFF. CDR3 DNA sequence: TGCGCCAGCAGCTTGGCCGGACAGGGGATGACTAATGAAAAACTGTTTTTT. The chain couples TRBV5-1 to TRBJ1-4, with 9 bases that match TRBD1. The V gene's germline CDR1 is SGHRS and CDR2 YFSETQ. This CDR3 contains 17 residues. Trimming removed 0 bases from V and 2 bases from J; junction bases left unmatched: 5. The full variable domain, with the rest looked up from reference TRBV5-1 and TRBJ1-4, is KAGVTQTPRYLIKTRGQQVTLSCSPISGHRSVSWYQQTPGQGLQFLFEYFSETQRNKGNFPGRFSGRQFSNSRSEMNVSTLELGDSALYLCASSLAGQGMTNEKLFFGSGTQLSVL.

This sequence joins TRBV4-3 and TRBJ2-1, with 13 bases that match TRBD2. This CDR3 is built from 13 residues. Germline loops: CDR1 LGHNA, CDR2 YSLEER. V dropped 1 base and J dropped 12; count of bases not matched to a gene: 0. Here the CDR3 reads CASSQGLAGGQFF. The CDR3 nucleotides read TGCGCCAGCAGCCAAGGACTAGCGGGAGGGCAGTTCTTC.

V is TRBV10-3 and J is TRBJ2-5; D is unresolved. Trimming left V 0 bases short and J 2 bases short, with 7 bases between. The CDR3 contains 14 residues. Germline V lookup: CDR1 ENHRY, CDR2 SYGVKD. The CDR3 nucleotides are TGTGCCATCAGTGAGTCTGGAGATCAAGAGACCCAGTACTTC. This sequence encodes CAISESGDQETQYF.

The chain combines TRBV5-1 with TRBJ2-3; the D is unclear. This CDR3 region has 15 residues. Trimming stripped 3 bases from V and 1 base from J, with 12 bases between. Germline V gene sequence: CDR1 SGHRS, CDR2 YFSETQ. CDR3 amino acids: CASSSQALGTDTQYF. The DNA for the CDR3 is TGCGCCAGCAGCTCGCAGGCCTTAGGCACAGATACGCAGTATTTT.

The gene calls are TRBV9 and TRBJ1-3, with D perhaps TRBD1 (6 bases). The CDR3 contains 16 residues. Trimming took off 0 bases at V and 2 bases at J, with 12 bases between the two ends. CDR1 is SGDLS and CDR2 is YYNGEE in the germline V gene. DNA of the CDR3: TGTGCCAGCAGCGTAGGATCAGGGGAAGCTGGAAACACCATATATTTT. It codes for CASSVGSGEAGNTIYF.

This clone showed up just a few times. The rearrangement links TRBV27 to TRBJ1-4, with a weak D call TRBD1 (5 bases). Germline V gives CDR1 MNHEY, CDR2 SMNVEV (reference sequence). The V end lost 2 bases, the J end lost 2 bases, and 6 bases lay between the germline ends. The CDR3 runs to 14 residues. The CDR3 here is CASSLGATNEKLFF. CDR3 nucleotides: TGTGCCAGCAGTTTAGGGGCTACTAATGAAAAACTGTTTTTT.